These T cell receptor beta chains were read from a single sample in a study of blood T cell repertoires in COVID-19. Using immunoSEQ multiplex PCR, the repertoire was profiled, and TCRdb retains in-frame clones only, with some absent. The repertoire holds 100,000 to 150,000 clones, with around 88% as singletons. Sequencing used peripheral blood. These receptors originate from a woman aged 45-60 years with active or convalescent COVID-19. Both conserved end residues are trimmed from each CDR3.

TRBJ2-1 14 TRBV13 ASSLGTSGPQNEQF
TRBJ2-5 14 TRBV5-6 ASSLGGTLTVETQY
TRBJ1-6 10 TRBV28 ASRRGNSPLH
TRBJ1-1 12 TRBV19 ASRNTGGLTEAF
TRBJ2-1 13 TRBV5-1 ASSLGTSVDNEQF
TRBJ1-1 10 TRBV6-5 ASMSGSTEAF
TRBJ1-1 17 TRBV27 ASSLFGANGGLVRTEAF
TRBJ2-3 12 TRBV15 ATSRELGTDTQY
TRBJ2-5 17 TRBV21-1 ASTGGSGQVAKRVETQY
TRBJ1-4 14 TRBV28 ASSFNRADINEKLF
TRBJ2-7 13 TRBV11-2 ASSLEHRDYYEQY
TRBJ2-3 11 TRBV7-3 ASSSPGDYAQY
TRBJ2-1 15 TRBV20-1 SASSASGSLSFNEQF
TRBJ2-1 13 TRBV3-1/TRBV3-2 ASSHDGTGYNEQF
TRBJ2-3 12 TRBV24-1 ATSDQRTSNTQY
TRBJ2-6 15 TRBV2 ASRGTSFTSGANVLT
TRBJ2-7 11 TRBV7-3 ASSPRWGGEQY
TRBJ2-7 11 TRBV2 ASSKQGPRTQY
TRBJ1-4 11 TRBV7-9 ASSLLYGEKLF
TRBJ2-7 13 TRBV3-1/TRBV3-2 ASSPMGRPNYEQY
TRBJ2-1 12 TRBV10-3 AIIPGQSYNEQF
TRBJ2-2 10 TRBV12-5 ASLSLGGELF
TRBJ2-2 11 TRBV24-1 ATSDFGQGELF
TRBJ2-2 14 TRBV7-9 ASSLVGAGYTGELF
TRBJ2-2 16 TRBV28 ASSPRLAGGPDTGELF
TRBJ1-3 14 TRBV5-8 ASSEPGQLSGNTIY
TRBJ2-7 11 TRBV15 ATKGTGATRQY
TRBJ1-2 10 TRBV28 ASADRAYGYT
TRBJ2-3 12 TRBV7-2 ASSLDFRADTQY
TRBJ1-2 11 TRBV2 ASSRQGAVGYT
TRBJ1-4 11 TRBV28 ASGKGGQEKLF
TRBJ2-7 12 TRBV29-1 SAGLRDSQIEQY
TRBJ2-2 15 TRBV12-2 ASRLLFSGTYTGELF
TRBJ1-2 10 TRBV24-1 ATSEGDYGYT
TRBJ2-7 12 TRBV5-6 ASSGGTSYDEQY
TRBJ2-1 14 TRBV28 ASSINYRRVLHEQF
TRBJ1-3 17 TRBV9 ASSVGAGIWGTSGNTIY
TRBJ2-1 14 TRBV11-2 ASSFLTGSSYNEQF
TRBJ2-7 12 TRBV28 ASSSQGFVHEQY
TRBJ2-1 11 TRBV6-5 ASSLAGANEQF
TRBJ2-7 12 TRBV6-5 ASRKDRDKYEQY
TRBJ2-3 11 TRBV12-3/TRBV12-4 ASSWTVTDTQY
TRBJ2-2 11 TRBV6-5 ASSIQGAGELF
TRBJ2-5 14 TRBV7-2 ASSPGGSGSGETQY
TRBJ1-4 13 TRBV28 ASSLSGTGSEKLF
TRBJ2-3 14 TRBV9 ASSVGGLLYTDTQY
TRBJ2-2 14 TRBV15 ATSRDRGRDTGELF
TRBJ2-5 12 TRBV28 ASTLAGEGETQY
TRBJ2-1 11 TRBV19 ASSIGGTNEQF
TRBJ1-2 15 TRBV28 ASSLYLGTGATYGYT
TRBJ2-7 13 TRBV27 ASSLYPGGSYEQY
TRBJ2-1 13 TRBV28 ASSSSGTSPNEQF
TRBJ1-1 11 TRBV12-3/TRBV12-4 ASSLYRDTEAF
TRBJ2-1 13 TRBV2 ASSPGLAAYNEQF
TRBJ2-2 14 TRBV11-3 ASSLVSMVSGGELF
TRBJ2-7 15 TRBV4-1 ASSLPILAGGRYEQY